This T cell receptor (beta chain) was sequenced in a study of vaccination effects on CD4 cells after COVID-19. Study as a whole: Viral peptide pool expansion of antigen-specific CD4+ T cells preceded sequencing in the ViraFEST assay. A few convalescent patients were sampled after vaccination (early and late). Study conclusions and caveats: Clones from infection and from vaccination both contracted markedly late after vaccination.

Clones were read by immunoSEQ multiplex PCR, and TCRdb kept only the in-frame ones, dropping some. The sample has tens of thousands of clones, around 80% seen once. Regarding this clone: The antigen is undetermined.

Isolating CD4+ T cells followed less than 12 days of culture. Between March and December 2020, the person had a SARS-CoV-2 infection that PCR confirmed. Participants were vaccinated with two doses of either the BNT162b2 or mRNA-1273 vaccine. The sequence was obtained from a human donor who had a prior SARS-CoV-2 infection. This specimen was CD4+ T cells from PBMCs cultured without peptide, taken after COVID-19 vaccination.

The CDR3 here is CASSQADRILAKNIQYF. The CDR3 DNA sequence: TGTGCCAGCAGCCAAGCCGACAGAATTCTAGCCAAAAACATTCAGTACTTC. V is TRBV3-1 (or the pseudogene TRBV3-2) and J is TRBJ2-4, with D possibly TRBD1 on 5 matching bases. There are 17 residues in the CDR3. Trimming took 1 base from V and 0 from J, leaving 13 bases between them. Per the germline V gene, CDR1 is LGHDT and CDR2 is YNNKEL (reference sequence).